This entry features one TCR beta chain sequence. This sample was included in a study of OX40 agonist ivuxolimab in advanced cancers. The study sampled blood at baseline, cycle 4 day 1, and cycle 7 day 1. This CDR3 comprises 18 residues. Germline lookup yields CDR1 SGHVS and CDR2 FNYEAQ. V was cut by 2 bases and J by 6 bases, with 26 bases left in between. Data came from immunoSEQ multiplex PCR; TCRdb stores just in-frame clones and leaves some out. The data show tens of thousands of clones, about 80% seen once. The sequence derives from an adult with an advanced solid tumor such as melanoma, head and neck, liver or kidney cancer. The chain combines TRBV7-6 with TRBJ2-7; D not certain. Sequencing used CD4+ or CD8+ T cells sorted from blood, obtained in a trial of the OX40 agonist ivuxolimab. This CDR3 reads CASSLNPPGRARAAEQYF. The CDR3 bases are TGTGCCAGCAGCTTAAACCCCCCTGGTCGGGCGCGAGCCGCCGAGCAGTACTTC. Full variable domain (remainder filled in from reference TRBV7-6 and TRBJ2-7): GAGVSQSPRYKVTKRGQDVALRCDPISGHVSLYWYRQALGQGPEFLTYFNYEAQQDKSGLPNDRFSAERPEGSISTLTIQRTEQRDSAMYRCASSLNPPGRARAAEQYFGPGTRLTVT.